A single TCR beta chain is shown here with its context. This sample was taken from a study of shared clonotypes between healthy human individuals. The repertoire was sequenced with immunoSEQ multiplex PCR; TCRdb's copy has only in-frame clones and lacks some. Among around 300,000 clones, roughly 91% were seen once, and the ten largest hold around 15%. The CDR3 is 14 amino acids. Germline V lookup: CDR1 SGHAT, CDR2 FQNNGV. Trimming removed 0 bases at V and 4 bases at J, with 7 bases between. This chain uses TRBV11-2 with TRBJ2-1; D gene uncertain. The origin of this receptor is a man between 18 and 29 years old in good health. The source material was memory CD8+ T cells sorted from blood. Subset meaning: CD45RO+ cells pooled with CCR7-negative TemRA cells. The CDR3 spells CASSLDLVYNEQFF. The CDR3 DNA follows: TGTGCCAGCAGCTTAGATCTTGTATACAATGAGCAGTTCTTC.